This T cell receptor (beta chain) was retrieved from a study of blood T cell repertoires in COVID-19. Study overall: Both acute and convalescent COVID-19 samples were obtained from the United States, Italy and Spain. T cells, B-cell-depleted T cells, or PBMCs supplied cDNA or gDNA.

As processed by the authors: Counts of nucleated cells, estimated from reference gene primer amplification, were obtained. Profiling relied on immunoSEQ multiplex PCR, and the TCRdb table lists in-frame clones only, not all of them. From that table come the V and J calls and clone size; the DNA was used to work out D and trimming. The sample includes 250,000 or so clones, approximately 83% of them seen just once. The CDR3 extends over 16 amino acids. Germline V gene lookup returns CDR1 MNHEY and CDR2 SVGAGI. Of note for this clone: At one of its ends the junction is not consistent with the germline gene, which may arise from a read error.

V is TRBV6-5 and J is TRBJ2-1; D is ambiguous. Sequencing used peripheral blood. This sequence was found in a man at least 80 years old with acute or convalescent COVID-19. The chain's CDR3 is CASSYSANPPSTQPVF. The CDR3 bases are TGTGCCAGCAGTTACTCCGCAAACCCCCCCAGTACACAACCAGTCTTC.